The clone carrying this T cell receptor (beta chain) was found many times. Its antigen remains unidentified. This record comes from a study of T cells after yellow fever vaccination. Study results and caveats: CD4 and CD8 compartments shared a small share of clonotypes. A weaker but faster secondary response was observed, peaking on day 5 versus 15.

Template switching with 5'RACE generated the TCR cDNA and added a universal primer site and UMIs. TCRdb re-derived calls from the 5' RACE reads in MiXCR, one entry per CDR3 protein. The repertoire holds a few hundred thousand distinct CDR3 sequences, with 6.9% as singletons. The sequence came from a man in his thirties or forties who received the YFV17D yellow fever vaccine. Sequenced material: CD4+ T cells sorted from PBMCs, taken 15 days after the yellow fever booster vaccination.

CDR3 loop: CSAISGTSGQTQYF. For the CDR3, the DNA is TGCAGTGCCATTTCCGGGACTAGCGGACAGACCCAGTACTTC. The J gene is TRBJ2-5, the V gene TRBV20-1, with 11 nucleotides matching TRBD2. Germline assignment: CDR1 DFQATT and CDR2 SNEGSKA (reference sequence). Trimming at V came to 6 bases and at J to 6 bases, leaving 9 bases not matched to a gene. This CDR3 is built from 14 residues.